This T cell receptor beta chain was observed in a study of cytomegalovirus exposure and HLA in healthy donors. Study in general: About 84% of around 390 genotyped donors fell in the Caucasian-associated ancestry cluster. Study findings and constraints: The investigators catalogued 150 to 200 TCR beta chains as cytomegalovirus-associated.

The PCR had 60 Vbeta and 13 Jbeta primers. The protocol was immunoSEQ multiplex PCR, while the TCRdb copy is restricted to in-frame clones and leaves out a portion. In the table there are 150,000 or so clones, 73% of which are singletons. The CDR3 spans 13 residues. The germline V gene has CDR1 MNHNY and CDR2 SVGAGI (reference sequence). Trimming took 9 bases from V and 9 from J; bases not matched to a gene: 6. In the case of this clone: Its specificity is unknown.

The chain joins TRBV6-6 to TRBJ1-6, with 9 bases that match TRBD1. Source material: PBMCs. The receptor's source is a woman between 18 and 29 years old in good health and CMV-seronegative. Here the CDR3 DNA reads TGTGCCAGTTCCGGGACAGGGATTTCACCCCTCCACTTT. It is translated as CASSGTGISPLHF.